The rows below give T cell receptor beta chains drawn from one sample of a study of blood T cell repertoires in COVID-19. The table came from immunoSEQ multiplex PCR; TCRdb's copy has only in-frame clones and leaves some out. The sample holds approximately 230,000 clones, approximately 80% seen once. What was sequenced was peripheral blood. Receptor source: an elderly man with acute or convalescent COVID-19. CDR3s include the opening cysteine and the closing phenylalanine or tryptophan. A D gene is named only where the DNA matches it firmly. Some rows mark clone size as missing; the rest say once, few, many or name a class of expanded clone.

TRBV9	TRBJ2-5	-	-	TGTGCCAGCAGCGTAGGGGCGGGCCGCCAAGAGACCCAGTACTTC	CASSVGAGRQETQYF
TRBV3-1/TRBV3-2	TRBJ1-6	-	-	TGTGCCAGCAGCCAAGGTGGGCAGGCACTCAATTCACCCCTCCACTTT	CASSQGGQALNSPLHF
TRBV18	TRBJ1-6	-	TRBD1	TGTGCCAGCTCACCTCAGGGACAGAATAATTCACCCCTCCACTTT	CASSPQGQNNSPLHF
TRBV4-1	TRBJ2-5	-	-	TGCGCCAGCAGCCAAGATCCATCCCAAGAGACCCAGTACTTC	CASSQDPSQETQYF
TRBV15	TRBJ2-7	-	TRBD1	TGTGCCACCAGCAGGGTGGACAGGGGAGACGAGCAGTACTTC	CATSRVDRGDEQYF
TRBV7-2	TRBJ2-7	once	TRBD2	TGTGCCAGCAGCTTAGTAGCGGGGGGGCAGAAGAACGAGCAGTACTTC	CASSLVAGGQKNEQYF
TRBV28	TRBJ2-1	-	-	TGTGCCAGCACCCTCACAGGAACCAATGAGCAGTTCTTC	CASTLTGTNEQFF
TRBV7-8	TRBJ1-2	-	TRBD1	TGTGCCAGCAGCTTCGGGACAGATGGCTACACCTTC	CASSFGTDGYTF
TRBV6-5	TRBJ2-2	once	TRBD1	TGTGCCAGCACTTGGGACAGGTTAAACACCGGGGAGCTGTTTTTT	CASTWDRLNTGELFF
TRBV6-2/TRBV6-3	TRBJ2-2	-	TRBD2	TGTGCCAGCAGTTACTCGCGAGCGGGAGTAGCCGGGGAGCTGTTTTTT	CASSYSRAGVAGELFF
TRBV28	TRBJ2-7	-	-	TGTGCCAGCAGTTCAGGCCGACCTGGCTACGAGCAGTACTTC	CASSSGRPGYEQYF
TRBV5-1	TRBJ2-3	-	TRBD1	TGCGCCAGCAGGACAGGGATTACTAGCACAGATACGCAGTATTTT	CASRTGITSTDTQYF
TRBV24-1	TRBJ2-5	-	TRBD1	TGTGCCACCAGTGCAGGGGGACAGGGACCCCTTCAAGAGACCCAGTACTTC	CATSAGGQGPLQETQYF
TRBV4-1	TRBJ1-2	-	-	TGCGCCAGCAGCCAAGATAATCGGCAGGGTGGCTATGGCTACACCTTC	CASSQDNRQGGYGYTF
TRBV19	TRBJ1-2	-	TRBD1	TGTGCCAGTATGCGTTCACAGGGGGGATTCTATGGCTACACCTTC	CASMRSQGGFYGYTF
TRBV6-5	TRBJ2-6	-	TRBD1	TGTGCCAGCAGTTCAGGGGGCTCTGGGGCCAACGTCCTGACTTTC	CASSSGGSGANVLTF
TRBV21-1	TRBJ2-2	-	-	TGTGCCAAGCGCGGGGGATCTAACACCGGGGAGCTGTTTTTT	CAKRGGSNTGELFF
TRBV3-1/TRBV3-2	TRBJ2-7	-	-	TGTGCCAGCAGCCTTCGAAGTAACGCCCCAGGGTTCGGACCACGTTACGAGCAGTACTTC	CASSLRSNAPGFGPRYEQYF
TRBV5-1	TRBJ1-4	-	-	TGCGCCAGCAGCTTGGTGCCGGGGGATAATGAAAAACTGTTTTTT	CASSLVPGDNEKLFF
TRBV7-2	TRBJ1-4	once	TRBD1	TGTGCCAGCAGCTTACGGGACAGGGTGGGGGAAAAACTGTTTTTT	CASSLRDRVGEKLFF
TRBV10-3	TRBJ2-7	once	TRBD1	TGTGCCATCAGCCGACAGGGACACGAGCAGTACTTC	CAISRQGHEQYF
TRBV5-1	TRBJ2-3	-	-	TGCGCCAGCAGAGGGGGTGCTAGCACAGATACGCAGTATTTT	CASRGGASTDTQYF
TRBV28	TRBJ1-1	-	-	TGTGCCAGCAGTTTAAGCATTAGGAACACTGAAGCTTTCTTT	CASSLSIRNTEAFF
TRBV6-6	TRBJ1-3	-	-	TGTGCCAGCATCCTACAGGGAGCCGGAAACACCATATATTTT	CASILQGAGNTIYF
TRBV9	TRBJ1-1	-	-	TGTGCCAGCAGCGTAGATCCAGGGGTGTACACTGAAGCTTTCTTT	CASSVDPGVYTEAFF
TRBV6-1	TRBJ2-2	-	TRBD2	TGTGCCAGCAGTGAAGGAGGTAGCGGGAAGGGGGTCACCGGGGAGCTGTTTTTT	CASSEGGSGKGVTGELFF
TRBV9	TRBJ2-7	few	TRBD2	TGTGCCAGCAGCGGCGGGGGGTACACCTACGAGCAGTACTTC	CASSGGGYTYEQYF
TRBV20-1	TRBJ1-4	-	-	TGCAGTGCTAGTGTGGAGGTTGAAAAACTGTTTTTT	CSASVEVEKLFF
TRBV6-5	TRBJ1-2	-	-	TGTGCCAGCAGTTACTCGAGTACAGGGCATGGCTACACCTTC	CASSYSSTGHGYTF
TRBV19	TRBJ2-3	-	TRBD1	TGTGCCAGTAGTGTCTACAGGGGGAAGAAAGATACGCAGTATTTT	CASSVYRGKKDTQYF
TRBV19	TRBJ1-5	once	-	TGTGCCAGTAGTACCACAGATTATAGCAATCAGCCCCAGCATTTT	CASSTTDYSNQPQHF
TRBV6-5	TRBJ2-7	-	TRBD1	TGTGCCAGCCGAAGGACAGGGGAGGGCGAGCAGTACTTC	CASRRTGEGEQYF
TRBV12-3/TRBV12-4	TRBJ2-7	few	-	TGTGCCAGCAGTTCCAGGGGAACCTACGAGCAGTACTTC	CASSSRGTYEQYF
TRBV5-6	TRBJ1-2	-	-	TGTGCCAGCAGCTTGGCCCAGAGACGGGACTATGGCTACACCTTC	CASSLAQRRDYGYTF
TRBV4-2	TRBJ1-1	-	-	TGTGCCAGCAGCCAAGGAGCGGGACGCCTTGGGGGGGCTGAAGCTTTCTTT	CASSQGAGRLGGAEAFF
TRBV18	TRBJ2-7	-	TRBD2	TGTGCCAGCTCACCAAGCGGGAGACTCTACGAGCAGTACTTC	CASSPSGRLYEQYF
TRBV14	TRBJ1-6	-	-	TGTGCCAGCAGCCCACGGGGGGGACGGAGAAATAATTCACCCCTCCACTTT	CASSPRGGRRNNSPLHF
TRBV7-3	TRBJ2-3	-	-	TGTGCCAGCAGTCGGTTGGGCTCTAGCACAGATACGCAGTATTTT	CASSRLGSSTDTQYF
TRBV12-5	TRBJ2-1	-	-	TGTGCTAGTGGTTTGACGACTCTCAATGAGCAGTTCTTC	CASGLTTLNEQFF
TRBV5-8	TRBJ1-5	-	-	TGTGCCAGCAGCTTGGACGGGAGAAGCAATCAGCCCCAGCATTTT	CASSLDGRSNQPQHF
TRBV18	TRBJ1-6	-	TRBD1	TGTGCCAGCTCATTCGGGACAGGGATCAATTCACCCCTCCACTTT	CASSFGTGINSPLHF
TRBV6-5	TRBJ2-7	few	-	TGTGCCAGCAGCTGGACTGCTGGAGGGAGCTACGAGCAGTACTTC	CASSWTAGGSYEQYF
TRBV6-5	TRBJ1-4	-	-	TGTGCCAGCAGTTACGTCATTAATGAAAAACTGTTTTTT	CASSYVINEKLFF
TRBV19	TRBJ1-1	-	TRBD1	TGTGCCAGTAGTGAGGGACAGGGAAGAGGTACTGAAGCTTTCTTT	CASSEGQGRGTEAFF
TRBV7-2	TRBJ2-3	-	TRBD1	TGTGCCACCCAGACAGGGTTTTACACAGATACGCAGTATTTT	CATQTGFYTDTQYF
TRBV3-1/TRBV3-2	TRBJ2-1	once	TRBD1	TGTGCCAGCAGCCAAGATATCAGGGGACAGGGTACTGTCTCCTACAATGAGCAGTTCTTC	CASSQDIRGQGTVSYNEQFF
TRBV7-9	TRBJ2-2	-	-	TGTGCCAGCAGCTCATCGACAGCCACCGGGGAGCTGTTTTTT	CASSSSTATGELFF
TRBV5-1	TRBJ1-3	-	-	TGCGCCAGCAGCATAGGAGGCGACACCATATATTTT	CASSIGGDTIYF
TRBV11-1	TRBJ1-1	-	-	TGTGCCAGCAGCTTAGCGCAGGGCCCAGCTTTCTTT	CASSLAQGPAFF
TRBV7-8	TRBJ2-6	-	-	TGTGCCAGCAGCTTATTACGGGTGCACTCTGGGGCCAACGTCCTGACTTTC	CASSLLRVHSGANVLTF